This note documents a single T cell receptor beta chain sequence. This clonotype was found a few times. What this receptor recognizes is not known. Base-call qualities are not available, and no considerably larger clone is one nucleotide away. Donors were roughly 40 systemically healthy Caucasian individuals from Russia aged 6 to 90 years. Approximately 9 milliliters of peripheral blood were collected from each donor into EDTA-treated Vacutainer tubes. PBMCs were isolated by Ficoll-Paque density-gradient centrifugation, with at least 6.5 million obtained per sample. Trizol reagent was used to extract total RNA from the PBMCs, yielding at least 5.5 micrograms per sample. For every donor, an aliquot of PBMCs went through flow cytometry to measure the percentages of naive CD45RAhigh/CD27high T cells. This entry belongs to a study of blood T cells in healthy people across ages (dated by TCRdb to 2014 to 2015). With regard to the full study: In model experiments, template switching captured about one uniquely barcoded TCR beta cDNA molecule for every two T cells. Using deep sequencing normalized with unique cDNA molecular identifiers, the study measured how TCR beta repertoire diversity changes with age. Donors were grouped into four age groups: young (average about 15 years), middle-aged (roughly 38), aged (around 66) and long-lived (approximately 82). Donors of different ages were randomly distributed across sequencing lanes to avoid experimental bias. The study analyzed two additional independent replicas of 1 million unique cDNA reads from the same blood draw for two donors, one aged 18 to 29 and one aged 80 or older.

Library construction relied on 5' RACE. TCRdb names Illumina HiSeq 2500 as the instrument used. A second PCR of 7 to 11 cycles was performed with a sample-barcoded 5' primer and a J-beta primer mix. Each TCR beta cDNA molecule received a unique molecular identifier from a template-switch 5' adaptor carrying 12 random nucleotides. Each sample yielded at least 2.5 million CDR3-containing paired-end reads. First-strand cDNA synthesis was performed from all RNA using the Mint cDNA synthesis kit, with priming by a TRBC-specific oligonucleotide. Following uracil-DNA glycosylase treatment, all cDNA underwent a first 18-cycle PCR with the universal primers M1SS and BC2_uni_R. Turning to the authors' computational methods: Normalization of each sample was performed by random selection of 1 million high-quality reads, each carrying a distinct molecular identifier. Reads with shared molecular identifiers were discarded instead of being binned into consensus sequences. MiTCR, set to a Q25 quality threshold and the strictest error-elimination algorithm, was used for CDR3 identification, clonotype clustering and error correction. Lower-bound total TCR beta diversity was estimated with a nonparametric unseen species model using Euler transformation. In-frame beta chains were kept once TCRdb had trimmed the public reads at Q25 with fastp and called clones with MiXCR. Each CDR3 protein gets just one entry, which takes the most common genes and DNA from the rows behind it. The V and J calls shown here were made by TCRdb, not taken from the authors' results. Within this sample are 550,000 to 600,000 distinct CDR3 sequences, with approximately 30% of them counted one time only. The ten largest account for around a sixth of the sample.

Results and caveats for the whole study, not just this receptor: Estimates of total diversity from one million sequenced T cells were regarded as lower bounds and underestimates. Observed TCR beta diversity per million T cells fell roughly linearly with age, and a significant reduction was already apparent by age roughly 40. Conclusive comparison of naive and antigen-experienced compartments was prevented by the profiling of bulk unsorted PBMCs. The long-lived group showed more naive CD4+ T cells, fewer expanded clones and increased TCR diversity than the aged group, suggesting age selection. A strong correlation was found between observed TCR beta diversity and the percentage of naive T cells measured by flow cytometry. Because the CMV infection status of the donors was unknown, age-related changes in expanded clonotypes may potentially have been confounded.

After removal of 6 bases from V and 2 bases from J, the junction retains 8 bases not matched to a gene. The germline V gene (reference sequence) yields LNHNV for CDR1 and YYDKDF for CDR2. The CDR3 sequence holds 15 residues, the cysteine and phenylalanine included. Of all the DNA, just the CDR3 is kept, 45 bases in frame from base 1. The material sequenced was blood. This sequence uses TRBV15 and TRBJ1-1; 8 junctional bases match TRBD1. This clonotype was sampled from a woman in her sixties or seventies in good health. The DNA sequence reads TGTGCCACCAGTAGCACCGGGACAGGCAACACTGAAGCTTTCTTT. The resulting protein is CATSSTGTGNTEAFF.